The T cell receptor (beta chain) under discussion was sequenced for a study of blood T cell repertoires in COVID-19. Across the study: Whether acute or convalescent, the COVID-19 samples came from the United States, Italy and Spain. The cDNA or gDNA used as material had been derived from T cells, B-cell-depleted T cells, or PBMCs.

CDR3 length equals 15 residues. J gave up 4 bases and V 5 bases, and 8 bases lay outside the gene matches. Germline CDR1 is SGHVS and CDR2 is FQNEAQ. Repertoires were generated with immunoSEQ multiplex PCR, while TCRdb's copy carries only in-frame clones and drops some. Of 100,000 to 150,000 clones listed, almost 70% were seen once; the top ten hold 2% to 2.5%. The genes are TRBV7-8 and TRBJ1-5; the match to TRBD1 covers 7 bases. This TCR derives from a woman in her seventies with acute or convalescent COVID-19. Sequences were obtained from peripheral blood. The CDR3 is CASSPWTGNNQPQHF. The CDR3 DNA reads TGTGCCAGCAGCCCCTGGACAGGAAATAATCAGCCCCAGCATTTT.